The 24 T cell receptor beta chains given below trace back to one sample, sequenced in a study of beta chain features in type 1 diabetes. Reverse transcribing all isolated RNA meant expressed TCRB transcripts were sequenced. Measured with immunoSEQ multiplex PCR; TCRdb has only the in-frame clones, and not every one. Among 250,000 to 300,000 clones listed, 7% to 9% were seen once. Sequences were obtained from central memory CD4+ T cells from blood. Receptor source: a woman under 30 in good health.

The CDR3 DNA reads as TGTGCCAGCAGCCCGAACTTGGGGACACCGGAGTGGGCTTTCTTT. This encodes CASSPNLGTPEWAFF. This rearrangement joins TRBV7-9 to TRBJ1-1; D might be TRBD1 (6 bases). V was trimmed by 5 bases and J by 11 bases, leaving 24 bases between them. This CDR3 spans 15 amino acids. The germline gives CDR1 SEHNR, CDR2 FQNEAQ (reference sequence).

This clone has at least ten counts. This sequence joins TRBV19 and TRBJ1-5; D is undetermined. The CDR3 runs 16 residues. CDR1 and CDR2 from the germline V gene are LNHDA and SQIVND (reference sequence). Trimming stripped 5 bases from V and 1 base from J, with 15 bases between. CDR3 in amino acids: CASSLDSLGSNQPQHF. DNA for the CDR3: TGTGCCAGTAGTCTGGACTCTCTCGGGAGCAATCAGCCCCAGCATTTT.

This clone was seen only a few times. The CDR3 coding sequence is TGTGCCAGCAGTGCCGGCTACTACAATGAGCAGTTCTTC. Residues: CASSAGYYNEQFF. This rearrangement joins TRBV25-1 to TRBJ2-1; no clear D gene. CDR1 is MGHDK and CDR2 is SYGVNS in the germline V gene. V was clipped by 4 bases and J by 3 bases, with 7 bases between them. CDR3 length: 13 amino acids.

This clone was found a few times. The gene calls are TRBV11-3 and TRBJ2-6, with TRBD1 matching over 7 bases. Germline values: CDR1 SGHNT, CDR2 YENEEA. The junction had 3 bases not matched to a gene; V was cut back by 5 bases and J by 2 bases. The CDR3 consists of 15 residues. The CDR3 DNA sequence: TGTGCCAGCAGCCCTGACAGGGCTGGGGCCAACGTCCTGACTTTC. Translation: CASSPDRAGANVLTF.

The rearrangement joins TRBV7-8 to TRBJ2-5; 7 bases agree with TRBD2. The DNA end is a closer match to TRBJ2-7, so the J assignment may be wrong. The CDR3 runs to 15 residues. The germline gives CDR1 SGHVS, CDR2 FQNEAQ. CDR3 coding DNA: TGTGCCAGCAGCGCCACGCGGCTAGCGGCCTACGAGCAGTACTTC. Its translation: CASSATRLAAYEQYF.

This clone occurred a few times. Other DNA sequences in the sample encode the same CDR3. This sequence joins TRBV7-9 and TRBJ2-7; TRBD2 matches 7 bases. The length of the CDR3 is 14 residues. The germline gives CDR1 SEHNR, CDR2 FQNEAQ (reference sequence). The V gene end was trimmed by 5 bases and the J gene end by 0 bases; junction bases not matched to a gene: 4. The CDR3 DNA follows: TGTGCCAGCAGCCCCACGGGAGGCTCCTACGAGCAGTACGTC. It yields the protein CASSPTGGSYEQYV.

The chain employs TRBV7-6 and TRBJ2-7; TRBD1 agrees at 9 bases. After removal of 5 bases from V and 0 bases from J, the junction contained 14 bases not matched to a gene. The CDR3 is 18 amino acids. Germline V gives CDR1 SGHVS, CDR2 FNYEAQ. The CDR3 DNA sequence: TGTGCCAGCAGCAATACCATAGCCGGGACAGGGATCTCCTACGAGCAGTACTTC. Its translation: CASSNTIAGTGISYEQYF.

This clone turned up a few times. CDR3 in amino acids: CASTRTDSYNEQFF. The DNA for the CDR3 is TGTGCCAGCACCCGGACTGATTCCTACAATGAGCAGTTCTTC. V usage is TRBV4-2 and J usage is TRBJ2-1; D is perhaps TRBD2 (5 bases). CDR3 length: 14 amino acids. Germline CDR1 LGHNA, CDR2 YNFKEQ. V was trimmed by 7 bases and J by 1 base, leaving 11 bases between them.

The CDR3 nucleotides are TGTGCCAGCAGTTGGGATACCATGGAGACCCAGTACTTC. This encodes CASSWDTMETQYF. The rearrangement joins TRBV11-1 to TRBJ2-5; D is unresolved. CDR1 is SGHAT, CDR2 FQDESV, per germline (reference sequence). Trimming pared 6 bases from V and 5 bases from J, leaving 13 bases between. The CDR3 loop spans 13 amino acids. Full variable domain (remainder filled in from reference TRBV11-1 and TRBJ2-5): EAEVAQSPRYKITEKSQAVAFWCDPISGHATLYWYRQILGQGPELLVQFQDESVVDDSQLPKDRFSAERLKGVDSTLKIQPAELGDSAMYLCASSWDTMETQYFGPGTRLLVL.

As for this clone: The sample holds other DNA sequences that translate to the same CDR3. J is TRBJ2-2 and V is TRBV2, with a tentative D call TRBD1 (6 bases). The CDR3 is 14 residues long. With 6 bases removed from V and 0 bases from J, the gap between germline ends came to 8 bases. Germline CDR1 reads SNHLY; CDR2 reads FYNNEI. The CDR3 reads CASRGTSNTGELFF. DNA for the CDR3: TGTGCCAGCAGAGGGACATCGAACACCGGGGAGCTGTTTTTT.

This clone has just a few counts. V and J are TRBV7-9 and TRBJ2-5; 12 bases agree with TRBD2. V lost 5 bases, J lost 6 bases, and 16 bases stayed unmatched. The CDR3 is 18 residues long. Per germline, CDR1 SEHNR and CDR2 FQNEAQ (reference sequence). The CDR3: CASSRPTSGSWVGKTQYF. CDR3 nucleotides: TGTGCCAGCAGCCGCCCGACTAGCGGGAGTTGGGTAGGGAAGACCCAGTACTTC.

Comments on this clone: A much larger clone lies a single base off, so this may be a read error. This chain connects TRBV10-3 to TRBJ2-5; either TRBD1 or TRBD2 may fit D (5 bases each). The CDR3 is 12 residues long. The V gene lost 4 bases and the J gene lost 2 bases, with 5 bases spanning the gap. The germline gives CDR1 ENHRY, CDR2 SYGVKD. CDR3 sequence reads: CAISGGQETQYF. CDR3 DNA: TGTGCCATCAGTGGGGGGCAAGAGACCCAGTACTTC.

This clone has only a few counts. The chain combines TRBV4-2 with TRBJ2-2; D is undetermined. V shed 3 bases and J shed 3 bases, with 11 bases lying between them. The CDR3 length is 15 residues. CDR1 and CDR2 from the germline V gene are LGHNA and YNFKEQ. The CDR3: CASSHSPTDTGELFF. The CDR3 DNA reads as TGTGCCAGCAGCCACTCCCCGACGGACACCGGGGAGCTGTTTTTT.

Many counts were recorded for this clone. The genes are TRBV28 and TRBJ2-1; 7 bases match TRBD1. CDR3 length: 14 amino acids. CDR1 is MDHEN, CDR2 SYDVKM, per germline. V trimming: 6 bases; J trimming: 3 bases; junction bases outside the gene matches: 5. The CDR3 sequence is CASRGQSYYNEQFF. In nucleotides, the CDR3 is TGTGCCAGCAGGGGACAGTCTTACTACAATGAGCAGTTCTTC.

This clone was recorded a few times. V usage is TRBV7-2 and J usage is TRBJ1-4, with D possibly being TRBD1 (5 bases). This CDR3 region has 15 residues. V was cut by 7 bases and J by 3 bases, with 15 bases left in between. The germline CDR1 and CDR2 sequences are SGHTA and FQGNSA. CDR3 protein: CASMTKWGSNEKLFF. The DNA of the CDR3 is TGTGCCAGCATGACAAAATGGGGGTCTAATGAAAAACTGTTTTTT.

This clone was seen ten or more times. The rearrangement joins TRBV28 to TRBJ1-6; D uncertain. Trimming shortened V by 4 bases and J by 6 bases, and 10 bases separated the two germline ends. Per germline, CDR1 MDHEN and CDR2 SYDVKM. The CDR3 covers 14 residues. The CDR3 sequence: CASSSLSANSPLHF. CDR3 nucleotide sequence: TGTGCCAGCAGTTCCCTTTCTGCTAATTCACCCCTCCACTTT. Drawing the rest from reference TRBV28 and TRBJ1-6, the complete variable domain is DVKVTQSSRYLVKRTGEKVFLECVQDMDHENMFWYRQDPGLGLRLIYFSYDVKMKEKGDIPEGYSVSREKKERFSLILESASTNQTSMYLCASSSLSANSPLHFGNGTRLTVT.

The J gene is TRBJ1-4, the V gene TRBV28; no clear D gene. The CDR3 extends over 14 amino acids. V lost 10 bases and J 5 bases, leaving 17 bases between the germline ends. CDR1 and CDR2 from the germline V gene are MDHEN and SYDVKM. CDR3: CATGRPGENEKLFF. The CDR3 coding sequence is TGTGCCACCGGTCGACCGGGAGAAAATGAAAAACTGTTTTTT.

The chain couples TRBV7-2 to TRBJ2-2; D gene unclear. The V end lost 1 base, the J end lost 0 bases, and 6 bases lay between the germline ends. Germline CDR1 SGHTA, CDR2 FQGNSA. The CDR3 extends over 15 amino acids. CDR3 protein: CASSLEGSNTGELFF. DNA for the CDR3: TGTGCCAGCAGCTTAGAAGGGTCGAACACCGGGGAGCTGTTTTTT.

This clone turned up a few times. The rearrangement joins TRBV9 to TRBJ2-1; D could derive from TRBD1 or TRBD2 (6 bases each). CDR3 length equals 16 residues. V lost 4 bases, J lost 1 base, and 15 bases lay in between. Germline V gene sequence: CDR1 SGDLS, CDR2 YYNGEE. CDR3 coding DNA: TGTGCCAGCAGCCGCTCGGGGGCAGCTTCCTACAATGAGCAGTTCTTC. Residues: CASSRSGAASYNEQFF.

This clone turned up a few times. This chain uses TRBV6-1 with TRBJ2-1; D is unresolved. CDR3 length: 11 residues. The germline gives CDR1 MNHNS, CDR2 SASEGT. V dropped 11 bases and J dropped 0 bases, with 5 bases sitting between them. In DNA, the CDR3 is TGTGCCGGCTCCTCCTACAATGAGCAGTTCTTC. Amino acids: CAGSSYNEQFF.

The gene calls are TRBV4-2 and TRBJ1-3; D is unclear. The length of the CDR3 is 16 residues. V was pared by 0 bases and J by 1 base, with 10 bases between. Germline loops: CDR1 LGHNA, CDR2 YNFKEQ. The CDR3 sequence is CASSQENIGSGNTIYF. CDR3 bases: TGTGCCAGCAGCCAAGAAAACATCGGTTCTGGAAACACCATATATTTT.

Only a few counts were recorded for this clone. The chain is built from TRBV2 and TRBJ2-2; TRBD1 agrees at 7 bases. The CDR3 is 15 residues long. Germline CDR1 and CDR2: SNHLY and FYNNEI. V was pared by 5 bases and J by 2 bases, with 5 bases of the junction left unmatched. The CDR3 here is CASSRTGPNTGELFF. The CDR3, as DNA: TGTGCCAGCAGTAGGACAGGACCCAACACCGGGGAGCTGTTTTTT.

This clone was observed a handful of times. This chain links TRBV29-1 with TRBJ2-3; 7 nucleotides match TRBD2. V trimming: 4 bases; J trimming: 0 bases; junction bases outside the gene matches: 13. Germline V gene data show CDR1 as SQVTM and CDR2 as ANQGSEA. The CDR3 sequence is 17 residues long. CDR3 coding DNA: TGCAGCGTTGTTTCGCGACTAGCTATGGGCAGCACAGATACGCAGTATTTT. Its translation: CSVVSRLAMGSTDTQYF.

The rearrangement joins TRBV7-9 to TRBJ2-1, with 8 bases fitting TRBD2. Per germline, CDR1 SEHNR and CDR2 FQNEAQ (reference sequence). After removal of 3 bases from V and 7 bases from J, the junction contained 11 bases not matched to a gene. The CDR3 loop spans 16 amino acids. The CDR3 DNA reads as TGTGCCAGCAGCTTGGAAGCGGGAGCCCCACGGAATGAGCAGTTCTTC. As protein: CASSLEAGAPRNEQFF.